Below are 18 T cell receptor beta chains sequenced from a single sample in a study of cytomegalovirus exposure and HLA in healthy donors. Generated by immunoSEQ multiplex PCR, the TCRdb table keeps only in-frame clones and is missing some. Of under 400,000 clones listed, approximately 85% were seen once; the top ten hold approximately 0.95%. The specimen sequenced was PBMCs. The receptors shown here come from a man aged 25-40 years in good health and CMV-seronegative.

V and J are TRBV5-1 and TRBJ1-2; 7 bases agree with TRBD1. CDR3 length: 19 residues. Germline V gene lookup returns CDR1 SGHRS and CDR2 YFSETQ. V was clipped by 0 bases and J by 0 bases; unmatched bases: 14. The CDR3 loop is CASSLVAESGGDPNYGYTF. For the CDR3, the DNA is TGCGCCAGCAGCTTGGTGGCGGAATCAGGGGGAGACCCTAACTATGGCTACACCTTC.

This clone was seen a few times. The rearrangement joins TRBV4-2 to TRBJ2-7; 10 bases map to TRBD2. The CDR3 sequence is 14 residues long. V lost 3 bases to trimming and J lost 9 bases; unmatched junction nucleotides: 8. Germline V gene lookup returns CDR1 LGHNA and CDR2 YNFKEQ. For the CDR3, the DNA is TGTGCCAGCAGCCAGGAAGCGGGGGGGCCCGCGCAGTACTTC. Protein sequence: CASSQEAGGPAQYF.

The rearrangement uses TRBV9 and TRBJ2-1; 7 nucleotides agree with TRBD2. J was trimmed by 7 bases and V by 4 bases; bases with no gene match: 8. The CDR3 loop spans 14 amino acids. Looked up from germline, CDR1 is SGDLS and CDR2 is YYNGEE. CDR3 bases: TGTGCCAGCAGCCCGAGAGGGACTACTAATGAGCAGTTCTTC. Encoded protein: CASSPRGTTNEQFF.

The J gene is TRBJ1-6, the V gene TRBV7-6; D is uncertain. The CDR3 length is 14 residues. CDR1 and CDR2 from the germline V gene are SGHVS and FNYEAQ. Trimming cost V 3 bases and J 7 bases, with 10 bases left between them. CDR3 protein: CASSLSGSNSPLHF. Written as DNA, the CDR3 is TGTGCCAGCAGCTTGTCCGGGAGCAATTCACCCCTCCACTTT.

This sequence joins TRBV19 and TRBJ1-1; no firm D call. V was pared by 3 bases and J by 0 bases, with 11 bases between. The CDR3 consists of 15 residues. Germline lookup yields CDR1 LNHDA and CDR2 SQIVND (reference sequence). DNA of the CDR3: TGTGCCAGTAGTATGACGGCCAGGATGAACACTGAAGCTTTCTTT. This gives the protein CASSMTARMNTEAFF.

The J gene is TRBJ1-5, the V gene TRBV6-1; no clear D. V lost 1 base and J 0 bases, leaving 13 bases between the germline ends. This CDR3 contains 17 residues. Germline-derived CDR1 and CDR2 are MNHNS and SASEGT. CDR3 in amino acids: CASSEVLGANSNQPQHF. For the CDR3, the DNA is TGTGCCAGCAGTGAAGTTTTGGGCGCCAATAGCAATCAGCCCCAGCATTTT.

Of note for this clone: The same CDR3 can be traced to other DNA sequences in this sample. The chain joins TRBV11-3 to TRBJ2-1, with TRBD2 matching 15 bases. Germline-derived CDR1 and CDR2 are SGHNT and YENEEA. This CDR3 is 16 amino acids long. The V and J ends lost 4 bases and 4 bases, in that order; junction bases with no gene match: 2. CDR3 DNA: TGTGCCAGCAGCTCGGGACTAGCGGGGGGTTACAATGAGCAGTTCTTC. It is translated as CASSSGLAGGYNEQFF.

The genes are TRBV5-4 and TRBJ1-2; 10 nucleotides match TRBD1. After removal of 4 bases from V and 4 bases from J, the junction contained 10 bases not matched to a gene. The V gene's germline CDR1 is SGHNT and CDR2 YYREEE (reference sequence). The CDR3 is 16 residues long. The CDR3 DNA reads TGTGCCAGCAGCCCCCGGGACAGGGGAGGAGGCTATGGCTACACCTTC. Translated, it gives CASSPRDRGGGYGYTF. The full variable domain, rest sourced from reference TRBV5-4 and TRBJ1-2, is ETGVTQSPTHLIKTRGQQVTLRCSSQSGHNTVSWYQQALGQGPQFIFQYYREEENGRGNFPPRFSGLQFPNYSSELNVNALELDDSALYLCASSPRDRGGGYGYTFGSGTRLTVV.

This chain joins TRBV7-9 and TRBJ2-2; TRBD1 is a possible D gene (6 bases). CDR1 and CDR2 from the germline V gene are SEHNR and FQNEAQ (reference sequence). The CDR3 length is 15 residues. The germline V and J ends were trimmed by 5 bases and 0 bases, with 10 bases remaining between them. CDR3 in DNA: TGTGCCAGCAGCCAGCAGGGGACGAACACCGGGGAGCTGTTTTTT. Its translation is CASSQQGTNTGELFF.

This clone was found a few times. The chain recombines TRBV4-3 with TRBJ2-3, with 9 nucleotides matching TRBD1. The CDR3 extends over 15 amino acids. J gave up 3 bases and V 3 bases, and 4 bases lay outside the gene matches. The germline V gene has CDR1 LGHNA and CDR2 YSLEER. CDR3 region: CASSHRTGETDTQYF. CDR3 in DNA: TGCGCCAGCAGCCACCGGACAGGGGAAACAGATACGCAGTATTTT.

This sequence joins TRBV9 and TRBJ1-5; D unresolved. This CDR3 is built from 14 residues. The germline V gene has CDR1 SGDLS and CDR2 YYNGEE. V was shortened by 0 bases and J by 5 bases, with 9 bases between the two germline ends. The CDR3 here is CASSVGGGYQPQHF. CDR3 DNA: TGTGCCAGCAGCGTAGGCGGAGGCTATCAGCCCCAGCATTTT.

V is TRBV7-9 and J is TRBJ2-6; 8 nucleotides line up with TRBD1. In germline, CDR1 is SEHNR, CDR2 FQNEAQ (reference sequence). Trimming cost V 5 bases and J 1 base; bases outside gene matches: 10. The CDR3 spans 18 residues. This chain's CDR3 is CASSPSGQGASGANVLTF. The CDR3 nucleotides read TGTGCCAGCAGCCCATCGGGCCAGGGGGCGTCTGGGGCCAACGTCCTGACTTTC.

In its sample, this clone was seen once. The chain combines TRBV6-5 with TRBJ1-1; TRBD1 matches 8 bases. This CDR3 has 12 amino acids. Germline loops: CDR1 MNHEY, CDR2 SVGAGI. V shed 6 bases and J 10 bases; nucleotides not matched to a gene: 7. CDR3 in amino acids: CASSDRGRPAFF. CDR3 nucleotide sequence: TGTGCCAGCAGCGACAGGGGTCGGCCAGCTTTCTTT.

The V gene is TRBV5-1, the J gene TRBJ2-1; 11 bases agree with TRBD2. The germline V gene has CDR1 SGHRS and CDR2 YFSETQ. The CDR3 runs 18 residues. With V trimmed by 0 bases and J by 4 bases, 9 bases remained unmatched. The CDR3 nucleotides read TGCGCCAGCAGCTTGGGCGGTAGCGGGGGGGCAAGGTACAATGAGCAGTTCTTC. It specifies CASSLGGSGGARYNEQFF.

Written as DNA, the CDR3 is TGTGCCAGCAGCTTAGTGGCAGGGCCTTATGGCTACACCTTC. Its protein product is CASSLVAGPYGYTF. This sequence joins TRBV7-2 and TRBJ1-2; D might be TRBD1 (5 bases). Trimming removed 1 base at V and 5 bases at J, with 11 bases between. The germline gives CDR1 SGHTA, CDR2 FQGNSA. The CDR3 extends over 14 amino acids.

The CDR3 sequence: CASSDRTRTGETQYF. The CDR3 bases are TGTGCCAGCAGCGACCGGACCCGAACGGGGGAGACCCAGTACTTC. V gene TRBV11-2 combines with J gene TRBJ2-5, with a possible D match to TRBD2 (5 bases). CDR1 is SGHAT and CDR2 is FQNNGV in the germline V gene. The V end was cut by 5 bases, the J end by 5 bases, with 18 bases between. CDR3 length: 15 amino acids.

This chain joins TRBV7-2 and TRBJ1-6, with no clear D. The germline V and J ends were trimmed by 1 base and 3 bases, with 10 bases remaining between them. The V gene's germline CDR1 is SGHTA and CDR2 FQGNSA. There are 16 residues in the CDR3. The DNA of the CDR3 is TGTGCCAGCAGCTTAGGATCCGGGTACTATAATTCACCCCTCCACTTT. Translation gives CASSLGSGYYNSPLHF. The full variable domain, with the rest looked up from reference TRBV7-2 and TRBJ1-6, is GAGVSQSPSNKVTEKGKDVELRCDPISGHTALYWYRQSLGQGLEFLIYFQGNSAPDKSGLPSDRFSAERTGGSVSTLTIQRTQQEDSAVYLCASSLGSGYYNSPLHFGNGTRLTVT.

The chain couples TRBV2 to TRBJ2-7; TRBD1 might be the D (5 bases). V was cut by 9 bases and J by 5 bases, with 17 bases left in between. The CDR3 sequence is 13 residues long. CDR1 and CDR2 from the germline V gene are SNHLY and FYNNEI. The CDR3 bases are TGTGCCAGAAGGGGCCCTCGGGCGAACGAGCAGTACTTC. Protein: CARRGPRANEQYF.